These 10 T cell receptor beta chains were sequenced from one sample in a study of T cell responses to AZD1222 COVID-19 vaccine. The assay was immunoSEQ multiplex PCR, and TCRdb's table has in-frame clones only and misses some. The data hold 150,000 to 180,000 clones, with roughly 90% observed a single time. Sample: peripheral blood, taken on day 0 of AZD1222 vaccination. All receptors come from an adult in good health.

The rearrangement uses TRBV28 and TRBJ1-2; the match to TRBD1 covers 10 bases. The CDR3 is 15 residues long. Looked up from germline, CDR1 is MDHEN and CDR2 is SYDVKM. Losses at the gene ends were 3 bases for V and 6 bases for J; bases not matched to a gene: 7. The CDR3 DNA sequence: TGTGCCAGCAGTTTGTACGGACAGGGGGTCGATGGCTACACCTTC. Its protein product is CASSLYGQGVDGYTF.

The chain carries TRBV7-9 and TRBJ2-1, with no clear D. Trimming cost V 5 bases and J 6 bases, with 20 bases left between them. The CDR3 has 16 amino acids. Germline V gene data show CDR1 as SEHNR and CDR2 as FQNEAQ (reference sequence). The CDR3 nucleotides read TGTGCCAGCAGCCAACGCAATTGGGGTCAAACCAATGAGCAGTTCTTC. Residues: CASSQRNWGQTNEQFF. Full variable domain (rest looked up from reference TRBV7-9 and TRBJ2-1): DTGVSQNPRHKITKRGQNVTFRCDPISEHNRLYWYRQTLGQGPEFLTYFQNEAQLEKSRLLSDRFSAERPKGSFSTLEIQRTEQGDSAMYLCASSQRNWGQTNEQFFGPGTRLTVL.

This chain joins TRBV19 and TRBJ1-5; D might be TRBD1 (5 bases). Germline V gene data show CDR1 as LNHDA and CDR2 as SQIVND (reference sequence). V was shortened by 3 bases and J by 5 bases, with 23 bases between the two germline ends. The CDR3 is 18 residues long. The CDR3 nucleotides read TGTGCCAGTAGTATGCGACCAGACGAGGGGAAAGGCTATCAGCCCCAGCATTTT. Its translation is CASSMRPDEGKGYQPQHF.

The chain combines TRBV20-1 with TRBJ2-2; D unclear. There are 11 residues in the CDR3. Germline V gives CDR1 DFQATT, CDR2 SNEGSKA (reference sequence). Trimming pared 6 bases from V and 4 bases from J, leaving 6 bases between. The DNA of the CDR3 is TGCAGTGCCCAACTCACCGGGGAGCTGTTTTTT. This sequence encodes CSAQLTGELFF.

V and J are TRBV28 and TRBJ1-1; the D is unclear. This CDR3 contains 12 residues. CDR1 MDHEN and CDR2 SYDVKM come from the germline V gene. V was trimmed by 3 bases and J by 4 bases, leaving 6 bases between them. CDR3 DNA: TGTGCCAGCAGTTTCTACAGCACTGAAGCTTTCTTT. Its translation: CASSFYSTEAFF.

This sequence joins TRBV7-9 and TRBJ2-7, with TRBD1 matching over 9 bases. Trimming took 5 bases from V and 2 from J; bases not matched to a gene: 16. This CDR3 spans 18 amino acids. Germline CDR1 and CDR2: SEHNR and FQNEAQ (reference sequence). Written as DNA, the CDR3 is TGTGCCAGCAGCCCCAGGACAGGGGCGTCAATATTGGCCTACGAGCAGTACTTC. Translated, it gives CASSPRTGASILAYEQYF.

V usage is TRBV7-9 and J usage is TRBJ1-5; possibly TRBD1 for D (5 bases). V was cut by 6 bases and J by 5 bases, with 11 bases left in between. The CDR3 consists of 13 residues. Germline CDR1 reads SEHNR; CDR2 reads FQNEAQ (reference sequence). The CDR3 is CASSTREDQPQHF. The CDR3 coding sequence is TGTGCCAGCAGTACCAGGGAAGATCAGCCCCAGCATTTT.

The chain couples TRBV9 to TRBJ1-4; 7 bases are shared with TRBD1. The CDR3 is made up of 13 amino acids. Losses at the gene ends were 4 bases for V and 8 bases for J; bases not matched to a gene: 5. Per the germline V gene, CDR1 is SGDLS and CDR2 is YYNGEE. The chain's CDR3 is CASSLTGSEKLFF. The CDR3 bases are TGTGCCAGCAGCCTGACAGGGAGCGAAAAACTGTTTTTT.

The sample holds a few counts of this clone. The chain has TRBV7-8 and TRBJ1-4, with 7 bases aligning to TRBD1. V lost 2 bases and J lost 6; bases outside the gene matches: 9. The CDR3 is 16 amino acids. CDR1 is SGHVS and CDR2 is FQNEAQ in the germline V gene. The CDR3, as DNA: TGTGCCAGCAGCTTAAGTGCCGGGACAGTTTATGAAAAACTGTTTTTT. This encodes CASSLSAGTVYEKLFF.

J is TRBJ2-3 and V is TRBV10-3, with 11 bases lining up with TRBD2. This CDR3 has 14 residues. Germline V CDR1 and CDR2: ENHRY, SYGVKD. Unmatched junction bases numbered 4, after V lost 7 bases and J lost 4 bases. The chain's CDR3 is CAINSGRVADTQYF. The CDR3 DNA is TGTGCCATCAATAGCGGGAGGGTTGCAGATACGCAGTATTTT.